Presented here are 30 T cell receptor beta chains from one specimen sequenced in a study of blood T cell repertoires in COVID-19. Some clones are missing from TCRdb's copy, which holds only in-frame ones; the method was immunoSEQ multiplex PCR. The table has just over 300,000 clones, around 90% seen once. Sequencing was performed on peripheral blood. The source of these receptors is a man younger than 30 with active or convalescent COVID-19.

This chain links TRBV7-9 with TRBJ2-1; 9 bases line up with TRBD2. CDR1 is SEHNR and CDR2 is FQNEAQ in the germline V gene (reference sequence). The length of the CDR3 is 14 residues. With 5 bases clipped from V and 4 bases from J, the junction kept 3 bases outside the gene matches. The CDR3 loop is CASSPSGTYNEQFF. The CDR3 DNA sequence: TGTGCCAGCAGCCCTAGCGGGACTTACAATGAGCAGTTCTTC.

This clone was counted a single time. This sequence joins TRBV14 and TRBJ2-1; TRBD2 matches at 14 bases. The V gene end was trimmed by 2 bases and the J gene end by 0 bases; junction bases not matched to a gene: 6. Germline V CDR1 and CDR2: SGHDN, FVKESK. The CDR3 contains 19 residues. CDR3: CASSQHTGTSGSSYNEQFF. CDR3 in DNA: TGTGCCAGCAGCCAACACACCGGGACTAGCGGGAGCTCCTACAATGAGCAGTTCTTC.

V and J are TRBV11-2 and TRBJ1-1, with unresolved D. The CDR3 spans 14 residues. Trimming took off 2 bases at V and 4 bases at J, with 11 bases between the two ends. Germline V gene lookup returns CDR1 SGHAT and CDR2 FQNNGV. The CDR3: CASSLRLGGTEAFF. The CDR3 bases are TGTGCCAGCAGCTTAAGACTTGGAGGCACTGAAGCTTTCTTT.

The rearrangement joins TRBV5-6 to TRBJ1-5, with D uncertain. The length of the CDR3 is 12 residues. Germline V lookup: CDR1 SGHDT, CDR2 YYEEEE. The V and J ends lost 5 bases and 4 bases respectively, with 7 bases between them. The CDR3 sequence: CASSLSNQPQHF. As DNA, the CDR3 is TGTGCCAGCAGTCTTTCTAATCAGCCCCAGCATTTT. Full variable domain (outside the CDR3, taken from reference TRBV5-6 and TRBJ1-5): DAGVTQSPTHLIKTRGQQVTLRCSPKSGHDTVSWYQQALGQGPQFIFQYYEEEERQRGNFPDRFSGHQFPNYSSELNVNALLLGDSALYLCASSLSNQPQHFGDGTRLSIL.

The chain joins TRBV6-5 to TRBJ1-5; possibly TRBD1 for D (6 bases). The CDR3 loop spans 12 amino acids. CDR1 and CDR2 from the germline V gene are MNHEY and SVGAGI. V dropped 9 bases and J dropped 3 bases, with 9 bases sitting between them. CDR3 residues: CASGQYNQPQHF. Here the CDR3 DNA reads TGTGCCAGTGGACAGTACAATCAGCCCCAGCATTTT.

This rearrangement joins TRBV19 to TRBJ2-7; TRBD2 agrees at 7 bases. There are 15 residues in the CDR3. V lost 3 bases to trimming and J lost 1 base; unmatched junction nucleotides: 6. Germline lookup yields CDR1 LNHDA and CDR2 SQIVND (reference sequence). CDR3 amino acids: CASSIYAGASYEQYF. CDR3 sequence (DNA): TGTGCCAGTAGTATTTACGCGGGAGCGTCCTACGAGCAGTACTTC.

The chain carries TRBV29-1 and TRBJ2-1; 7 positions agree with TRBD1. Per the germline V gene, CDR1 is SQVTM and CDR2 is ANQGSEA. The CDR3 contains 12 residues. After removal of 7 bases from V and 9 bases from J, the junction contained 9 bases not matched to a gene. The CDR3 bases are TGCAGCGCCGGATTAGGGGGCCTTGAGCAGTTCTTC. Translated: CSAGLGGLEQFF.

V gene TRBV7-9 combines with J gene TRBJ1-3, with a tentative D call TRBD1 (6 bases). The CDR3 contains 14 residues. Germline V gives CDR1 SEHNR, CDR2 FQNEAQ (reference sequence). V was cut by 1 base and J by 4 bases, with 8 bases left in between. CDR3: CASSLGTGGNTIYF. In DNA, the CDR3 is TGTGCCAGCAGCTTAGGTACAGGGGGAAACACCATATATTTT.

The V and J genes are TRBV6-6 and TRBJ1-1, with D possibly TRBD1 on 6 matching bases. Trimming shortened V by 6 bases and J by 5 bases, and 13 bases separated the two germline ends. The CDR3 spans 13 residues. Germline CDR1 is MNHNY and CDR2 is SVGAGI (reference sequence). DNA of the CDR3: TGTGCCAGCAGCAGAGTACAGGGAACTGAAGCTTTCTTT. It yields the protein CASSRVQGTEAFF.

The rearrangement links TRBV28 to TRBJ2-1, with 9 bases fitting TRBD2. There are 15 residues in the CDR3. Per germline, CDR1 MDHEN and CDR2 SYDVKM. V shed 3 bases and J 10 bases; nucleotides not matched to a gene: 10. The CDR3: CASSLGGAGGAEQFF. Written as DNA, the CDR3 is TGTGCCAGCAGTTTGGGCGGCGCGGGAGGGGCCGAGCAGTTCTTC.

The CDR3 DNA follows: TGTGCCAGCAGTTCCCGACAGAGTCCCCTCCACTTT. It specifies CASSSRQSPLHF. The chain recombines TRBV27 with TRBJ1-6, with D perhaps TRBD1 (5 bases). Germline CDR1 is MNHEY and CDR2 is SMNVEV (reference sequence). This CDR3 spans 12 amino acids. Trimming pared 4 bases from V and 13 bases from J, leaving 11 bases between.

CDR3 amino acids: CASSQDKQTYEQYF. The CDR3 coding sequence is TGCGCCAGCAGCCAAGATAAACAAACCTACGAGCAGTACTTC. The chain uses TRBV4-1 and TRBJ2-7; no reliable D call. The CDR3 extends over 14 amino acids. The germline V gene encodes CDR1 MGHRA and CDR2 YSYEKL. Trimming took 0 bases from V and 2 from J, leaving 8 bases between them.

The rearrangement uses TRBV4-1 and TRBJ2-7; D is possibly TRBD2 (6 bases). Per germline, CDR1 MGHRA and CDR2 YSYEKL. The CDR3 length is 13 residues. Trimming pared 5 bases from V and 5 bases from J, leaving 13 bases between. In DNA, the CDR3 is TGCGCCAGCAGCGATCGTTCGGGAGACGAGCAGTACTTC. It encodes CASSDRSGDEQYF.

The chain is built from TRBV2 and TRBJ1-6; a weak D match, TRBD1 (5 bases). V was pared by 6 bases and J by 5 bases, with 14 bases between. CDR3 length equals 15 residues. Germline CDR1 and CDR2: SNHLY and FYNNEI. DNA for the CDR3: TGTGCCAGCAGAAAGGAGGGGACCGATAATTCACCCCTCCACTTT. The encoded protein is CASRKEGTDNSPLHF.

This clone was counted between two and nine times. The V and J genes are TRBV9 and TRBJ2-3, with 8 bases matching TRBD2. The junction had 17 bases not matched to a gene; V was cut back by 2 bases and J by 3 bases. CDR1 and CDR2 from the germline V gene are SGDLS and YYNGEE. The CDR3 is made up of 19 amino acids. CDR3 sequence (DNA): TGTGCCAGCAGCGTCAAGAGCGGGAGCGGGTTGGTTATGACAGATACGCAGTATTTT. It encodes CASSVKSGSGLVMTDTQYF.

This chain uses TRBV11-2 with TRBJ2-3; 7 bases fit TRBD1. The CDR3 sequence is 14 residues long. The germline V gene has CDR1 SGHAT and CDR2 FQNNGV. V shed 5 bases, J shed 2 bases, and the junction held 4 bases outside the gene matches. CDR3 DNA sequence: TGTGCCAGCAGCCCAACAGGGGCCACAGATACGCAGTATTTT. Protein sequence: CASSPTGATDTQYF.

The chain has TRBV5-1 and TRBJ2-1, with unresolved D. Per the germline V gene, CDR1 is SGHRS and CDR2 is YFSETQ. Between the trimmed V and J ends, which lost 4 bases and 0 bases, there was a span of 11 bases. The CDR3 has 15 amino acids. Here the CDR3 DNA reads TGCGCCAGCAGCCGAGGCGTGAGCTCCTACAATGAGCAGTTCTTC. Its translation is CASSRGVSSYNEQFF.

The chain carries TRBV6-5 and TRBJ2-3; D remains ambiguous. CDR1 and CDR2 (germline): MNHEY, SVGAGI. CDR3 length: 12 amino acids. V lost 7 bases to trimming and J lost 2 bases, with 7 bases between them. CDR3 bases: TGTGCCAGCACCGAACACACAGATACGCAGTATTTT. Encoded protein: CASTEHTDTQYF.

This chain joins TRBV7-9 and TRBJ1-1; D is unresolved. The CDR3 covers 14 residues. The V end was cut by 1 base, the J end by 1 base, with 7 bases between. Per germline, CDR1 SEHNR and CDR2 FQNEAQ (reference sequence). CDR3 bases: TGTGCCAGCAGCTTAGATCGCGGGAACACTGAAGCTTTCTTT. Protein product: CASSLDRGNTEAFF.

This chain uses TRBV4-3 with TRBJ1-4; D uncertain. The CDR3 sequence is 14 residues long. Trimming left V 0 bases short and J 10 bases short, with 12 bases between. Germline V CDR1 and CDR2: LGHNA, YSLEER. Written as DNA, the CDR3 is TGCGCCAGCAGCCAAGATTGGACGGGAAGAAAACTGTTTTTT. It codes for CASSQDWTGRKLFF.

The chain recombines TRBV5-1 with TRBJ1-6, with no clear D. Germline lookup yields CDR1 SGHRS and CDR2 YFSETQ. V lost 0 bases and J lost 8, with 6 bases in between. CDR3 length: 13 residues. CDR3 sequence: CASSLEQHSPLHF. In DNA, the CDR3 is TGCGCCAGCAGCTTGGAGCAACATTCACCCCTCCACTTT.

The chain couples TRBV25-1 to TRBJ1-4; D is possibly TRBD1 (5 bases). V was pared by 2 bases and J by 7 bases, with 14 bases between. CDR1 and CDR2 from the germline V gene are MGHDK and SYGVNS. The CDR3 length is 15 residues. This chain's CDR3 is CASSELRGGSEKLFF. The CDR3 region has the DNA TGTGCCAGCAGTGAACTTAGGGGAGGTAGTGAAAAACTGTTTTTT.

The chain employs TRBV4-1 and TRBJ2-1, with a possible D match to TRBD2 (5 bases). Trimming stripped 0 bases from V and 6 bases from J, with 9 bases between. The CDR3 has 14 amino acids. CDR1 and CDR2 (germline): MGHRA, YSYEKL. CDR3 loop: CASSQDLRGNEQFF. DNA of the CDR3: TGCGCCAGCAGCCAAGATCTCCGGGGCAATGAGCAGTTCTTC.

The rearrangement links TRBV11-2 to TRBJ2-2; no firm D call. CDR1 is SGHAT and CDR2 is FQNNGV in the germline V gene. V was trimmed by 0 bases and J by 6 bases, leaving 8 bases between them. This CDR3 has 14 residues. CDR3 sequence (DNA): TGTGCCAGCAGCTTAGATGCGGCAGCCGGGGAGCTGTTTTTT. This translates into CASSLDAAAGELFF. The full variable domain, with the rest looked up from reference TRBV11-2 and TRBJ2-2, is EAGVAQSPRYKIIEKRQSVAFWCNPISGHATLYWYQQILGQGPKLLIQFQNNGVVDDSQLPKDRFSAERLKGVDSTLKIQPAKLEDSAVYLCASSLDAAAGELFFGEGSRLTVL.

This sequence joins TRBV4-1 and TRBJ2-2, with unresolved D. Germline loops: CDR1 MGHRA, CDR2 YSYEKL. The CDR3 contains 16 residues. Deletions cut 1 base from V and 5 bases from J, with 14 bases between. This CDR3 is CASSQAALLSTGELFF. CDR3 in DNA: TGCGCCAGCAGCCAAGCTGCACTGTTAAGTACCGGGGAGCTGTTTTTT.

The chain employs TRBV27 and TRBJ2-5; D is ambiguous. CDR3 length: 14 residues. CDR1 and CDR2 (germline): MNHEY, SMNVEV (reference sequence). The ends were cut back, 2 bases at V and 0 bases at J, with 7 bases in the middle. CDR3 nucleotides: TGTGCCAGCAGTTTACTCCCCTACCAAGAGACCCAGTACTTC. Translation gives CASSLLPYQETQYF.

V and J are TRBV27 and TRBJ2-1; 8 bases are a match to TRBD1. Germline CDR1 and CDR2: MNHEY and SMNVEV (reference sequence). The CDR3 is 14 amino acids. V lost 6 bases and J lost 4; bases outside the gene matches: 5. The CDR3 nucleotides are TGTGCCAGCAGATTTACAGGGGGGTACAATGAGCAGTTCTTC. It codes for CASRFTGGYNEQFF.

The gene calls are TRBV28 and TRBJ1-1; D remains unclear. Trimming removed 3 bases at V and 2 bases at J, with 16 bases between. The germline gives CDR1 MDHEN, CDR2 SYDVKM. The CDR3 is 16 amino acids. The CDR3: CASSFFSVRLNTEAFF. In DNA, the CDR3 is TGTGCCAGCAGTTTTTTCTCTGTCCGCCTAAACACTGAAGCTTTCTTT.

The gene calls are TRBV3-1 (or the pseudogene TRBV3-2) and TRBJ1-6; D possibly corresponds to TRBD1 (6 bases). This CDR3 is 14 amino acids long. The V gene's germline CDR1 is LGHDT and CDR2 YNNKEL (reference sequence). The V end was cut by 3 bases, the J end by 10 bases, with 13 bases between. The CDR3, as DNA: TGTGCCAGCAGCCAGTACAGGGCCGACTCACCCCTCCACTTT. It codes for CASSQYRADSPLHF.

The chain joins TRBV28 to TRBJ1-1; a possible D gene is TRBD1 (6 bases). With 6 bases removed from V and 7 bases from J, the gap between germline ends came to 12 bases. Germline V CDR1 and CDR2: MDHEN, SYDVKM. The CDR3 has 12 residues. In DNA, the CDR3 is TGTGCCAGCAGCCCCGGACAGCTTGAAGCTTTCTTT. It translates to CASSPGQLEAFF.